This T cell receptor beta chain emerged from a study of T cells after yellow fever vaccination. This clonotype was seen more than once but under ten times. Trimming cost V 0 bases and J 0 bases, with 4 bases left between them. The CDR3 has 14 amino acids. In germline, CDR1 is SGHRS, CDR2 YFSETQ. TCRdb processed the 5' RACE reads anew with MiXCR; each CDR3 protein has one entry. The sample shows about 300,000 distinct CDR3 sequences, 6.8% of them seen only once. The chain has TRBV5-1 and TRBJ1-3; D is uncertain. The TCR originated in a man between 18 and 35 years old who received the YFV17D yellow fever vaccine. Sample: PBMCs, taken more than 40 days after the first yellow fever vaccination. CDR3 protein: CASSLDTSGNTIYF. The CDR3 DNA reads TGCGCCAGCAGCTTGGACACCTCTGGAAACACCATATATTTT.